These 26 T cell receptor beta chains were sequenced from one sample in a study of shared clonotypes between healthy human individuals (dated by TCRdb to 2018 to 2021). Libraries were constructed by the immunoSEQ multiplex PCR assay. TCRdb took over this immuneACCESS table, retaining in-frame rearrangements with V and J assigned. Such tables are incomplete; in checked studies, under half of the missing clones stem from an unresolved V gene, and the remainder is unexplained. This sample holds 2 million to 2.5 million clones; almost 96% were observed only once. The top ten hold about 0.13% of the sample. Material: naive CD4+ T cells sorted from blood. The label giving this sample's cell subset or site can be read as: CD45RA+ positively selected. All receptors come from a man aged 18-30 years in good health.

The chain links TRBV12-5 to TRBJ2-3; TRBD2 aligns across 14 bases. The CDR3 is made up of 19 amino acids. CDR1 is LGHNT and CDR2 is FRNRAP in the germline V gene. V shed 6 bases and J 7 bases; nucleotides not matched to a gene: 18. CDR3 nucleotide sequence: TGTGCTAGTGGCCGTGGTACAGGGACTAGCGGGAGTAGGGAGTATACGCAGTATTTT. Its translation is CASGRGTGTSGSREYTQYF.

The chain combines TRBV18 with TRBJ1-3; D remains ambiguous. Germline CDR1 reads KGHSH; CDR2 reads LQKENI. The ends were cut back, 5 bases at V and 0 bases at J, with 11 bases in the middle. The CDR3 is made up of 15 amino acids. For the CDR3, the DNA is TGTGCCAGCTCATCCGGACCCAACTCTGGAAACACCATATATTTT. It codes for CASSSGPNSGNTIYF.

This clone occurred once. In the same sample, other DNA sequences code for this CDR3. V usage is TRBV5-1 and J usage is TRBJ1-2, with 11 positions matching TRBD1. With V trimmed by 2 bases and J by 3 bases, 3 bases remained unmatched. This CDR3 is built from 15 residues. Germline CDR1 SGHRS, CDR2 YFSETQ. The CDR3 is CASSLRTGGDYGYTF. The CDR3 nucleotides read TGCGCCAGCAGCTTACGGACAGGGGGCGACTATGGCTACACCTTC.

This chain connects TRBV11-2 to TRBJ1-1; TRBD1 might be the D (6 bases). V was trimmed by 5 bases and J by 6 bases, leaving 13 bases between them. The CDR3 is 13 amino acids. CDR1 and CDR2 (germline): SGHAT, FQNNGV. CDR3 sequence: CASSPSKGAEAFF. The CDR3 DNA reads TGTGCCAGCAGCCCCAGCAAGGGGGCTGAAGCTTTCTTT.

V and J are TRBV18 and TRBJ1-2, with 12 bases that match TRBD1. V dropped 6 bases and J dropped 8; count of bases not matched to a gene: 16. This CDR3 contains 17 residues. Germline-derived CDR1 and CDR2 are KGHSH and LQKENI. CDR3 DNA sequence: TGTGCCAGCTCCCTCTCCGCCGGGACAGGGGGCGCGGGAGGCTACACCTTC. This codes for CASSLSAGTGGAGGYTF.

The chain uses TRBV2 and TRBJ2-1; a weak D match, TRBD1 (6 bases). The V and J ends lost 3 bases and 10 bases respectively, with 10 bases between them. CDR3 length: 12 amino acids. From germline, CDR1 is SNHLY and CDR2 FYNNEI. This CDR3 is CASSDGTPEQFF. For the CDR3, the DNA is TGTGCCAGCAGTGATGGGACACCCGAGCAGTTCTTC.

About this clone: Different DNA sequences within this sample yield the same CDR3. The chain employs TRBV4-1 and TRBJ1-4; possible D gene TRBD1, 6 bases. The germline gives CDR1 MGHRA, CDR2 YSYEKL. The CDR3 extends over 14 amino acids. V lost 3 bases and J lost 4, with 9 bases in between. For the CDR3, the DNA is TGCGCCAGCAGCCAGGGGGCGCTTAATGAAAAACTGTTTTTT. It codes for CASSQGALNEKLFF.

With regard to this clone: Other DNA sequences in this sample translate to the same CDR3. This chain uses TRBV5-1 with TRBJ1-6; possibly TRBD1 for D (6 bases). The V and J ends lost 4 bases and 5 bases respectively, with 10 bases between them. Germline V gene data show CDR1 as SGHRS and CDR2 as YFSETQ. The CDR3 consists of 14 residues. CDR3 DNA sequence: TGCGCCAGCAGCCCGGGACAAAATAATTCACCCCTCCACTTT. Its translation: CASSPGQNNSPLHF.

The gene calls are TRBV9 and TRBJ1-6; 7 bases are a match to TRBD1. CDR1 is SGDLS, CDR2 YYNGEE, per germline. CDR3 size: 15 residues. Trimming took 7 bases from V and 0 from J; bases not matched to a gene: 4. CDR3 bases: TGTGCCAGCGCAACAGGGGACTCCTATAATTCACCCCTCCACTTT. It translates to CASATGDSYNSPLHF.

In the case of this clone: The sample has other DNA sequences that encode this CDR3 too. The genes are TRBV5-1 and TRBJ1-4; possibly TRBD1 for D (6 bases). V lost 1 base, J lost 3 bases, and 7 bases lay in between. The CDR3 loop spans 14 amino acids. CDR1 SGHRS and CDR2 YFSETQ come from the germline V gene. The chain's CDR3 is CASSLTGPNEKLFF. CDR3 nucleotide sequence: TGCGCCAGCAGCTTGACAGGGCCTAATGAAAAACTGTTTTTT.

For this clone: An end of the junction does not agree with germline; a read error may underlie this. The CDR3 DNA follows: TGCGCCAGCAGCAGCGGGACGGGACGCGGCTCCTTC. This sequence encodes CASSSGTGRGSF. The chain recombines TRBV5-1 with TRBJ1-2; TRBD1 might be the D (5 bases). The CDR3 is 12 amino acids. Per germline, CDR1 SGHRS and CDR2 YFSETQ.

Note on this clone: Other DNA variants within this sample encode the same CDR3. The V and J genes are TRBV6-5 and TRBJ2-7; no clear D gene. The V end was cut by 4 bases, the J end by 2 bases, with 9 bases between. The CDR3 is 13 amino acids. Germline lookup yields CDR1 MNHEY and CDR2 SVGAGI. This CDR3 is CASSSDRTYEQYF. The DNA of the CDR3 is TGTGCCAGCAGTTCGGACCGTACCTACGAGCAGTACTTC.

The V call is TRBV5-4, the J call TRBJ2-5; D gene unclear. Germline V gives CDR1 SGHNT, CDR2 YYREEE (reference sequence). The CDR3 has 13 amino acids. V lost 3 bases and J 9 bases, leaving 15 bases between the germline ends. CDR3 amino acids: CASSSVGGVAQYF. The CDR3 nucleotides are TGTGCCAGCAGCTCGGTGGGTGGCGTAGCCCAGTACTTC. Full variable domain (outside the CDR3, taken from reference TRBV5-4 and TRBJ2-5): ETGVTQSPTHLIKTRGQQVTLRCSSQSGHNTVSWYQQALGQGPQFIFQYYREEENGRGNFPPRFSGLQFPNYSSELNVNALELDDSALYLCASSSVGGVAQYFGPGTRLLVL.

CDR3 in DNA: TGCGCCAGCAGTGAGTCAACTAGCGGGAGGGTAGAGACCCAGTACTTC. Translation: CASSESTSGRVETQYF. This chain joins TRBV10-1 and TRBJ2-5; 13 bases align to TRBD2. The V segment lost 0 bases and the J segment 4 bases; nucleotides outside the gene matches: 2. Per the germline V gene, CDR1 is WNHNN and CDR2 is SYGVQD (reference sequence). The CDR3 totals 16 residues.

J is TRBJ2-5 and V is TRBV5-1; the match to TRBD2 covers 8 bases. CDR1 and CDR2 (germline): SGHRS, YFSETQ. The length of the CDR3 is 16 residues. Trimming at V came to 2 bases and at J to 2 bases, leaving 8 bases not matched to a gene. The CDR3 is CASSLWTVAGQETQYF. The CDR3 DNA reads TGCGCCAGCAGCTTATGGACAGTAGCGGGGCAAGAGACCCAGTACTTC.

Concerning this clone itself: This same CDR3 is encoded by further DNA sequences in the sample. The V and J genes are TRBV7-3 and TRBJ2-3, with D uncertain. Trimming took 5 bases from V and 0 from J, leaving 9 bases between them. The CDR3 covers 14 residues. Germline CDR1 and CDR2: SGHTA and FQGTGA. The CDR3 bases are TGTGCCAGCAGCCTTCAAGGGAGCACAGATACGCAGTATTTT. Translating gives CASSLQGSTDTQYF.

The chain is built from TRBV18 and TRBJ1-1; TRBD1 might be the D (5 bases). The CDR3 extends over 15 amino acids. Trimming pared 8 bases from V and 0 bases from J, leaving 16 bases between. Germline V CDR1 and CDR2: KGHSH, LQKENI. CDR3 protein: CASPPSQALNTEAFF. The CDR3 region has the DNA TGTGCCAGCCCCCCCTCACAGGCCTTGAACACTGAAGCTTTCTTT.

The chain uses TRBV29-1 and TRBJ2-7; 10 bases match TRBD2. This CDR3 contains 13 residues. From germline, CDR1 is SQVTM and CDR2 ANQGSEA. V lost 4 bases and J lost 5; bases outside the gene matches: 5. CDR3 bases: TGCAGCGTTGGGCCGGGACTAGCGAACGAGCAGTACTTC. Translated: CSVGPGLANEQYF.

The rearrangement uses TRBV5-1 and TRBJ1-2; maybe TRBD1 (5 bases). With 0 bases removed from V and 7 bases from J, the gap between germline ends came to 13 bases. Germline V gives CDR1 SGHRS, CDR2 YFSETQ. There are 14 residues in the CDR3. The CDR3 coding sequence is TGCGCCAGCAGCTTGGAGGTAGGGGTGGCTGGCTACACCTTC. Translated, it gives CASSLEVGVAGYTF.

The chain is built from TRBV10-3 and TRBJ2-1, with a possible D match to TRBD1 (6 bases). This CDR3 region has 15 residues. Per the germline V gene, CDR1 is ENHRY and CDR2 is SYGVKD. V lost 4 bases and J lost 3, with 13 bases in between. CDR3 loop: CAISGGQNHYNEQFF. The CDR3 DNA is TGTGCCATCAGTGGGGGACAAAACCACTACAATGAGCAGTTCTTC.

As concerns this clone: A much larger clone sits a single nucleotide away, making a read error possible. The V gene is TRBV4-1, the J gene TRBJ2-5; D call uncertain. The CDR3 runs 11 residues. CDR1 is MGHRA, CDR2 YSYEKL, per germline. The ends were cut back, 4 bases at V and 2 bases at J, with 2 bases in the middle. The CDR3 DNA is TGCGCCAGCAGCCTACAAGAGACCCAGTACTTC. Translation: CASSLQETQYF.

A note on this clone: Distinct nucleotide sequences in the sample also encode this CDR3. V gene TRBV19 combines with J gene TRBJ1-2; the match to TRBD1 covers 8 bases. Germline CDR1 LNHDA, CDR2 SQIVND (reference sequence). This CDR3 comprises 14 residues. The trim removed 4 bases at V and 7 bases at J, leaving 8 bases unmatched. CDR3 DNA: TGTGCCAGTAGTACCGGACAGGGTATAGGTGGCTACACCTTC. Translating it yields CASSTGQGIGGYTF.

The chain is built from TRBV4-1 and TRBJ2-1; 14 bases agree with TRBD2. V lost 0 bases to trimming and J lost 13 bases; unmatched junction nucleotides: 11. The germline CDR1 and CDR2 sequences are MGHRA and YSYEKL. CDR3 size: 17 residues. CDR3 sequence reads: CASSQDEYGTSGSPQFF. For the CDR3, the DNA is TGCGCCAGCAGCCAAGATGAGTATGGGACTAGCGGGAGTCCCCAGTTCTTC.

Only a few counts were recorded for this clone. The chain recombines TRBV10-3 with TRBJ2-2, with no clear D. The CDR3 sequence is 13 residues long. V was trimmed by 8 bases and J by 4 bases, leaving 11 bases between them. Per the germline V gene, CDR1 is ENHRY and CDR2 is SYGVKD. The CDR3 protein is CAIGGSLTGELFF. The CDR3 DNA is TGTGCCATCGGTGGCAGTCTCACCGGGGAGCTGTTTTTT.

The chain is built from TRBV30 and TRBJ1-1; D gene ambiguous. In germline, CDR1 is GTSNPN, CDR2 SVGIG (reference sequence). V dropped 1 base and J dropped 3 bases, with 9 bases sitting between them. CDR3 length: 13 amino acids. The CDR3 region has the DNA TGTGCCTGGAGTGACGTAAAGGACACTGAAGCTTTCTTT. Translated, it gives CAWSDVKDTEAFF. Looking up the rest from reference TRBV30 and TRBJ1-1 gives the full variable domain: SQTIHQWPATLVQPVGSPLSLECTVEGTSNPNLYWYRQAAGRGLQLLFYSVGIGQISSEVPQNLSASRPQDRQFILSSKKLLLSDSGFYLCAWSDVKDTEAFFGQGTRLTVV.

The chain recombines TRBV5-1 with TRBJ1-6; the D is unclear. CDR1 SGHRS and CDR2 YFSETQ come from the germline V gene. This CDR3 has 15 residues. Trimming took 2 bases from V and 3 from J, leaving 9 bases between them. The CDR3 sequence is CASSFEGNYNSPLHF. In DNA, the CDR3 is TGCGCCAGCAGCTTTGAGGGAAACTATAATTCACCCCTCCACTTT.